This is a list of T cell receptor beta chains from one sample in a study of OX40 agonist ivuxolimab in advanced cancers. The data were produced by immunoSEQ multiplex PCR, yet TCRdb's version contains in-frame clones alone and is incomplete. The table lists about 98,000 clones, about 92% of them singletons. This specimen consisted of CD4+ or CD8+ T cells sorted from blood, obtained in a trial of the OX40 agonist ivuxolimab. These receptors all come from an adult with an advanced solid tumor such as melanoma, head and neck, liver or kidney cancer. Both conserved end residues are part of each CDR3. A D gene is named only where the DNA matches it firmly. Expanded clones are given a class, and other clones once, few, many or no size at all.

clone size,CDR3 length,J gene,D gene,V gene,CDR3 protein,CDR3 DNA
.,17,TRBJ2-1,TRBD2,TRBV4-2,CASSQELASGNHNEQFF,TGTGCCAGCAGCCAAGAATTGGCTAGCGGGAATCACAATGAGCAGTTCTTC
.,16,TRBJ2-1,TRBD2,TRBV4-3,CASSQDGLAGVDEQFF,TGCGCCAGCAGCCAAGATGGACTAGCGGGGGTCGATGAGCAGTTCTTC
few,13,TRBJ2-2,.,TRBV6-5,CASSRSNTGELFF,TGTGCCAGCAGTCGATCGAACACCGGGGAGCTGTTTTTT
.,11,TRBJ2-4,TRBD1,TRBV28,CASTQQGAWYF,TGTGCCAGCACTCAACAGGGGGCTTGGTACTTC
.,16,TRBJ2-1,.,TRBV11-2,CASSLEGGAFRDEQFF,TGTGCCAGCAGCTTAGAAGGGGGAGCCTTTCGGGATGAGCAGTTCTTC
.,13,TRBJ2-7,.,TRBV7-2,CASSSKVPYEQYF,TGTGCCAGCAGCTCAAAGGTCCCCTACGAGCAGTACTTC
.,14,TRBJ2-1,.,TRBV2,CASSGNGGGVEQFF,TGTGCCAGCAGTGGGAACGGAGGGGGAGTTGAGCAGTTCTTC
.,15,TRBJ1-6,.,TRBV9,CASSAWGAAGSPLHF,TGTGCCAGCAGCGCATGGGGTGCGGCAGGTTCACCCCTCCACTTT
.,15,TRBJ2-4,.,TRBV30,CAWSVAGMVQNIQYF,TGTGCCTGGAGTGTTGCAGGGATGGTGCAAAACATTCAGTACTTC
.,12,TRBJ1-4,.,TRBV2,CASSTTNEKLFF,TGTGCCAGCAGTACAACTAATGAAAAACTGTTTTTT
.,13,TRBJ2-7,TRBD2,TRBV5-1,CASSLREGYEQYF,TGCGCCAGCAGCTTGCGGGAGGGATACGAGCAGTACTTC
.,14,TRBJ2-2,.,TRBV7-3,CASSLNPNTGELFF,TGTGCCAGCAGCTTAAACCCGAACACCGGGGAGCTGTTTTTT
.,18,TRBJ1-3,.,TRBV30,CAWSTSQMARAELYTIYF,TGTGCCTGGAGCACTTCTCAGATGGCCAGGGCGGAGCTATACACCATATATTTT
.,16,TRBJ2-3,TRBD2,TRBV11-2,CASSLKRERATDTQYF,TGTGCCAGCAGCTTGAAGCGGGAGAGGGCAACAGATACGCAGTATTTT